The TCR beta chain described here comes from a study of PD-1 blockade in classical Hodgkin lymphoma. Study-level findings and limits: Significantly greater TCR diversity emerged by C4D1 in CD4+ cells but not CD8+ cells. Newly diagnosed patients and complete responders had comparable diversity at baseline.

Sequencing was performed with immunoSEQ multiplex PCR; in TCRdb, only in-frame clones are kept and a portion is missing. The table includes 50,000 to 75,000 clones, approximately 90% detected once. In regard to this clone: Its specificity is not known.

With no exception, relapse followed autologous stem cell transplantation in all patients, and brentuximab vedotin exposure varied. The best responses consisted of complete response, partial response or progressive disease. The CDR3 extends over 15 amino acids. V lost 4 bases and J 7 bases, leaving 14 bases between the germline ends. Per the germline V gene, CDR1 is MNHNY and CDR2 is SVGAGI (reference sequence). Here the sequenced sample was peripheral blood mononuclear cells (PBMCs), taken before the second cycle of nivolumab. The TCR was taken from a human donor with classical Hodgkin lymphoma. The gene calls are TRBV6-6 and TRBJ1-6; TRBD1 might be the D (6 bases). CDR3 protein: CASSSSGVGNSPLHF. The CDR3 nucleotides are TGTGCCAGCAGTTCGTCAGGGGTTGGGAATTCACCCCTCCACTTT.